This T cell receptor (beta chain) was retrieved from a study of long-term antiretroviral therapy in people with HIV. CDR1 is PRHDT and CDR2 is FYEKMQ in the germline V gene (reference sequence). Trimming took 5 bases from V and 1 from J; bases not matched to a gene: 4. The CDR3 is 15 residues long. At the survey level, the v3.0 immunoSEQ assay was run. Sequencing used immunoSEQ multiplex PCR; TCRdb keeps in-frame clones, though not all of them. This table holds about 15,000 clones, about 86% found once. Every participant gave one or more pre-ART and two or more post-ART PBMC samples. Each sample contained 1-10 million cryopreserved PBMC, thawed before DNA extraction. This clone was observed a handful of times.

The input for sequencing was unsorted PBMCs, taken about 2.4 years before starting antiretroviral therapy. This clonotype was obtained from a woman aged 30 to 39 with HIV. The chain is built from TRBV13 and TRBJ2-2, with TRBD2 matching over 7 bases. In nucleotides, the CDR3 is TGTGCCAGCAGCGGCCAGCGGGAGAACACCGGGGAGCTGTTTTTT. It yields the protein CASSGQRENTGELFF.